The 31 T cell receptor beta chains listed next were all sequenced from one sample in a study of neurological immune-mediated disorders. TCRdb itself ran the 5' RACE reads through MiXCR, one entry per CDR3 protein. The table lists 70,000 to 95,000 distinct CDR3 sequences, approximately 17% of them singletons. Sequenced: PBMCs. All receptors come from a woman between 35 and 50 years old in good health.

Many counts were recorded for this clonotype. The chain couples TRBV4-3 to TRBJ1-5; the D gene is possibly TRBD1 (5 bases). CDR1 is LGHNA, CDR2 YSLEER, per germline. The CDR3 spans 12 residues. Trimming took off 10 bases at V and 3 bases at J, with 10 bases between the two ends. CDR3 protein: CATRVVNQPQHF. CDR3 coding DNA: TGCGCCACCAGGGTGGTCAATCAGCCCCAGCATTTT.

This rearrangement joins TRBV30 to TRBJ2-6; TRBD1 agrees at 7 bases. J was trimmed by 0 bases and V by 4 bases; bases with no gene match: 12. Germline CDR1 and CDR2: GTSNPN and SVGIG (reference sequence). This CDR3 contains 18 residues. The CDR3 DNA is TGTGCCTGGAAGGACCGGGACAGCCGATACTCTGGGGCCAACGTCCTGACTTTC. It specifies CAWKDRDSRYSGANVLTF.

In nucleotides, the CDR3 is TGTGCCAGCAGCTTCCGGGGGGGTCCAGATACGCAGTATTTT. It encodes CASSFRGGPDTQYF. V usage is TRBV7-2 and J usage is TRBJ2-3; 8 nucleotides match TRBD2. Losses at the gene ends were 3 bases for V and 4 bases for J; bases not matched to a gene: 3. This CDR3 is 14 amino acids long. Germline V lookup: CDR1 SGHTA, CDR2 FQGNSA.

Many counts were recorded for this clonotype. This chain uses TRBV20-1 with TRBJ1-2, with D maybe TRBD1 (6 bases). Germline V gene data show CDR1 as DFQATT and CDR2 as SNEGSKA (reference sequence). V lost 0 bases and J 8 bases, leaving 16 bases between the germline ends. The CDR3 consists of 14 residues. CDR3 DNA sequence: TGCAGTGCTAGAGATCTCAGGAGCCAGGGGGGCTACACCTTC. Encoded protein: CSARDLRSQGGYTF.

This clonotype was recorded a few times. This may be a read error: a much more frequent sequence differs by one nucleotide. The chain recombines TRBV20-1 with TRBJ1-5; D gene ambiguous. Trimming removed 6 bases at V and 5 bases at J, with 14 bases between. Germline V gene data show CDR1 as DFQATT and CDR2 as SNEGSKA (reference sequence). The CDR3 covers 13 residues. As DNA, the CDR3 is TGCAGTGCACGCCACTCAACAGATCAGCCCCAGCATTTT. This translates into CSARHSTDQPQHF.

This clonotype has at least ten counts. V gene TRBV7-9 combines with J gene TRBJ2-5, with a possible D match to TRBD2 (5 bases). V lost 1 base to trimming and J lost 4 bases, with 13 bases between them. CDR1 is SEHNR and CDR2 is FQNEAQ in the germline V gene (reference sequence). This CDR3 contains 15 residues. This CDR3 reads CASSLVGNLGETQYF. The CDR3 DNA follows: TGTGCCAGCAGCTTAGTCGGGAACCTGGGAGAGACCCAGTACTTC. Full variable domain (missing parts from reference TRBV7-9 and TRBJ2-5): DTGVSQNPRHKITKRGQNVTFRCDPISEHNRLYWYRQTLGQGPEFLTYFQNEAQLEKSRLLSDRFSAERPKGSFSTLEIQRTEQGDSAMYLCASSLVGNLGETQYFGPGTRLLVL.

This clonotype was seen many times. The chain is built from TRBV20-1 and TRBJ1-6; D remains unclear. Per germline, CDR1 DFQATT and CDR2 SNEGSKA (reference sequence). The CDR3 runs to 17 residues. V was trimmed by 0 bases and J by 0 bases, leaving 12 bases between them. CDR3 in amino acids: CSARDPTLISYNSPLHF. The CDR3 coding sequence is TGCAGTGCTAGAGATCCCACGTTAATCTCCTATAATTCACCCCTCCACTTT.

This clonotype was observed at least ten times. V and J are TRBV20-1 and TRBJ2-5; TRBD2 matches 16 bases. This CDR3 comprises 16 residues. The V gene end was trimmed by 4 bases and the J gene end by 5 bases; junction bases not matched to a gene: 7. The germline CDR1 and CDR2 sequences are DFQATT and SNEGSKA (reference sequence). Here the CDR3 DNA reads TGCAGTGCTACGGGGACTAGCGGGGGGGCCCGGGAGACCCAGTACTTC. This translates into CSATGTSGGARETQYF.

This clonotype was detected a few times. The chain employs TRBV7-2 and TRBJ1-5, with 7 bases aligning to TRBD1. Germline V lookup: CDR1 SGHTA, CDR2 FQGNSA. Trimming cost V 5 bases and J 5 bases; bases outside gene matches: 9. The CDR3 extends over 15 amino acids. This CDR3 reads CASSETGREYQPQHF. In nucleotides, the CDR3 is TGTGCCAGCAGCGAGACAGGGCGCGAATATCAGCCCCAGCATTTT.

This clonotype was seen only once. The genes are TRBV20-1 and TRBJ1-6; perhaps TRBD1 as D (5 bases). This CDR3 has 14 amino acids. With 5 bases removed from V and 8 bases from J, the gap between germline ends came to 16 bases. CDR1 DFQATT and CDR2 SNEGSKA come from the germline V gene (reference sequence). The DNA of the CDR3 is TGCAGTGCTGGCGTCAGGGAAGGGGATTCACCCCTCCACTTT. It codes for CSAGVREGDSPLHF.

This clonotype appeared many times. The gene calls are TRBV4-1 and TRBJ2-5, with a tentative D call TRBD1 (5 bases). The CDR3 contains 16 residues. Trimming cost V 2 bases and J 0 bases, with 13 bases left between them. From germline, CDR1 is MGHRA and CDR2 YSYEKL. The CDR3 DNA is TGCGCCAGCAGCCAACTTTGGGCAGGGTACCAAGAGACCCAGTACTTC. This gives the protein CASSQLWAGYQETQYF.

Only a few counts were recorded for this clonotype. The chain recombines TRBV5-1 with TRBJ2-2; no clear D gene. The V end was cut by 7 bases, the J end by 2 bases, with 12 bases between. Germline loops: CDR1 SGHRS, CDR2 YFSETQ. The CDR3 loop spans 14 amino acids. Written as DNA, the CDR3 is TGCGCCAGCCGAACGGAGTCAAACACCGGGGAGCTGTTTTTT. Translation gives CASRTESNTGELFF.

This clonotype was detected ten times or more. Here the CDR3 DNA reads TGTGCCAGCAGTTTGCGTAGCTTTGACGAGCAGTACTTC. As protein: CASSLRSFDEQYF. The V call is TRBV27, the J call TRBJ2-7, with D unclear. CDR3 length: 13 amino acids. CDR1 is MNHEY and CDR2 is SMNVEV in the germline V gene (reference sequence). The ends were cut back, 3 bases at V and 5 bases at J, with 11 bases in the middle.

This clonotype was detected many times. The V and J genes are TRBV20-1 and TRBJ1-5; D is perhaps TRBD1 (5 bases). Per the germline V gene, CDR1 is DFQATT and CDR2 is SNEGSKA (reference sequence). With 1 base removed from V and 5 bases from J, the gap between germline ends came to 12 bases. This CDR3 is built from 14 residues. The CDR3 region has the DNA TGCAGTGCTAGAGCAGGCAGGGACGATCAGCCCCAGCATTTT. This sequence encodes CSARAGRDDQPQHF.

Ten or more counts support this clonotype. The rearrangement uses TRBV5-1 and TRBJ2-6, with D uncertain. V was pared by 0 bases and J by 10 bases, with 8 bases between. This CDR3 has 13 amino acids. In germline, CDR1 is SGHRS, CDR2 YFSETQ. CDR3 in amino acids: CASSLEDGNVLTF. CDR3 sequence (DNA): TGCGCCAGCAGCTTGGAAGACGGGAACGTCCTGACTTTC.

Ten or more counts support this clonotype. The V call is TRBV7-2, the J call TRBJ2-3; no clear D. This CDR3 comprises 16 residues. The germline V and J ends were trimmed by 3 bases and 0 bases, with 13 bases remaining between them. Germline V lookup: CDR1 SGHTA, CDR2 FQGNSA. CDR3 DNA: TGTGCCAGCAGCTTCACCCGCGGTGCTAGCACAGATACGCAGTATTTT. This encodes CASSFTRGASTDTQYF.

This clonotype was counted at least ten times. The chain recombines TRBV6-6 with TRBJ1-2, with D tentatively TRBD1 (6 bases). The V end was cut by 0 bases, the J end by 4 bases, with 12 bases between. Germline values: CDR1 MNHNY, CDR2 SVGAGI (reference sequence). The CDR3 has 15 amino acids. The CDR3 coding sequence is TGTGCCAGCAGTTACTCCCCGACAGGAGGCTATGGCTACACCTTC. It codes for CASSYSPTGGYGYTF.

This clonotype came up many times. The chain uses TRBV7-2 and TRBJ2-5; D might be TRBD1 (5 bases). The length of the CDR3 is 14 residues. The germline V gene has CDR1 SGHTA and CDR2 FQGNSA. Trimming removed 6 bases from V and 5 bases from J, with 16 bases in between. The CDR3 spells CASSRRGAEETQYF. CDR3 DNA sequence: TGTGCCAGCAGTCGTCGTGGGGCTGAGGAGACCCAGTACTTC.

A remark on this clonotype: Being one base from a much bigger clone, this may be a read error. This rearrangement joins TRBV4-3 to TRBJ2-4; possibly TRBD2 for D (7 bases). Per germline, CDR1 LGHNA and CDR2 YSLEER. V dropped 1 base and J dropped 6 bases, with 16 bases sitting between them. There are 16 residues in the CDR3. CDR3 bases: TGCGCCAGCAGCCAAGGGACCAGGGGCGGGGGAAACATTCAGTACTTC. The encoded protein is CASSQGTRGGGNIQYF.

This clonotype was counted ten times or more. DNA for the CDR3: TGCGCCAGCAGCTTGTTTCCGGGACAGGGTGGTAATGAGCAGTTCTTC. Translation: CASSLFPGQGGNEQFF. The chain carries TRBV5-1 and TRBJ2-1; TRBD1 aligns across 9 bases. CDR3 size: 16 residues. Germline V lookup: CDR1 SGHRS, CDR2 YFSETQ. J lost 7 bases, V lost 1 base, and 9 bases had no gene match.

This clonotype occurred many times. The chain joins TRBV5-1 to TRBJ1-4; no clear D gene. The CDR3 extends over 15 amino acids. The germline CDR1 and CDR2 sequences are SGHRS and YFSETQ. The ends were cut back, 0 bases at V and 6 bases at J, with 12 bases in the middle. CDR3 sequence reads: CASSLDPGADEKLFF. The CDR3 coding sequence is TGCGCCAGCAGCTTGGACCCAGGCGCCGATGAAAAACTGTTTTTT.

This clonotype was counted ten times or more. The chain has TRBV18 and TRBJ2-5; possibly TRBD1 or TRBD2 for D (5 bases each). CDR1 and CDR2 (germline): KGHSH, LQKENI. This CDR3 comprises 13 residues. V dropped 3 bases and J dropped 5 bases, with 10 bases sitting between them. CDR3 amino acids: CASSPGDAETQYF. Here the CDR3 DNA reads TGTGCCAGCTCACCCGGGGACGCGGAGACCCAGTACTTC.

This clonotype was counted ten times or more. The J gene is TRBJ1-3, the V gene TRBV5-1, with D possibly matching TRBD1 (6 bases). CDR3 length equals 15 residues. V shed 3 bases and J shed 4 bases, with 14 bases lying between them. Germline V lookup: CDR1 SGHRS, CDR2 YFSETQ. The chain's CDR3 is CASSSQGTPGNTIYF. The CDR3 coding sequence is TGCGCCAGCAGCTCACAGGGAACGCCCGGAAACACCATATATTTT.

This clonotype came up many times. CDR3 residues: CASSLVAYNEQFF. In nucleotides, the CDR3 is TGTGCCAGCAGCTTAGTAGCCTACAATGAGCAGTTCTTC. The chain uses TRBV7-2 and TRBJ2-1; D is uncertain. CDR1 is SGHTA and CDR2 is FQGNSA in the germline V gene. The length of the CDR3 is 13 residues. The V end was cut by 1 base, the J end by 2 bases, with 3 bases between.

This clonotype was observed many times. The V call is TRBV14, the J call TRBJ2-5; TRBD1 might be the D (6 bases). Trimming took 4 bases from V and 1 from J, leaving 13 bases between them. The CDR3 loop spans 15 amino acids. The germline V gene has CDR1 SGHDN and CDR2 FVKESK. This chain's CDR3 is CASSLLLGGQETQYF. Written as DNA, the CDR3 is TGTGCCAGCAGCCTACTCTTAGGGGGCCAAGAGACCCAGTACTTC.

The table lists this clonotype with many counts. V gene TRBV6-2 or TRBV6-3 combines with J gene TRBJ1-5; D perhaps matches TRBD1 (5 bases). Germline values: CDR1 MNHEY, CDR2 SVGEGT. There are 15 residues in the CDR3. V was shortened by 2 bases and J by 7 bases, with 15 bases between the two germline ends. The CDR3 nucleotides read TGTGCCAGCAGTTACCCTTCAGGGAATATCCAGCCCCAGCATTTT. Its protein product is CASSYPSGNIQPQHF.

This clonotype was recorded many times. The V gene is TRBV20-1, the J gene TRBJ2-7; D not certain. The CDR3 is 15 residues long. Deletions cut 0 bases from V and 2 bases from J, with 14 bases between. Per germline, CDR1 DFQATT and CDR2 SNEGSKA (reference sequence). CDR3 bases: TGCAGTGCTAGAGATATGGCCACCCGGCCCTACGAGCAGTACTTC. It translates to CSARDMATRPYEQYF.

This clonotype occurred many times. Written as DNA, the CDR3 is TGTGCCAGCAGGACCGGACAGATCTATGGCTACACCTTC. Amino acid sequence: CASRTGQIYGYTF. The rearrangement joins TRBV6-1 to TRBJ1-2, with a tentative D call TRBD1 (6 bases). Germline-derived CDR1 and CDR2 are MNHNS and SASEGT. V lost 6 bases and J 4 bases, leaving 12 bases between the germline ends. CDR3 length: 13 residues.

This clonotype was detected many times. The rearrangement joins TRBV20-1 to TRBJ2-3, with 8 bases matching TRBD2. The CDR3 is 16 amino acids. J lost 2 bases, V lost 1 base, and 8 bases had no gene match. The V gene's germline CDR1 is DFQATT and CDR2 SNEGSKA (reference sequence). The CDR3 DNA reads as TGCAGTGCTAGAGCCCGCGGGGGGTACGACACAGATACGCAGTATTTT. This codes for CSARARGGYDTDTQYF.

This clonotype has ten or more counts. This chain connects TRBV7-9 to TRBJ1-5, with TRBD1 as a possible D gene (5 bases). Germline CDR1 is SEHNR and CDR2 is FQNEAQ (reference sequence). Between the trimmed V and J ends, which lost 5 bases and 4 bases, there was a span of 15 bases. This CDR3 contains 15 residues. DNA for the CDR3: TGTGCCAGCAGCCGGGACGGAAAGAGGAATCAGCCCCAGCATTTT. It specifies CASSRDGKRNQPQHF.

In DNA form, the CDR3 reads TGTGCCATCAACCCAGCGGGGGGGCATGGAGATACGCAGTATTTT. Protein: CAINPAGGHGDTQYF. The chain carries TRBV10-3 and TRBJ2-3, with 10 nucleotides matching TRBD2. Germline CDR1 and CDR2: ENHRY and SYGVKD. The V segment lost 7 bases and the J segment 5 bases; nucleotides outside the gene matches: 9. CDR3 length equals 15 residues.